The text below deals with one T cell receptor (beta chain). The ends lost 2 bases at V and 8 bases at J; junction bases unmatched: 3. There are 13 residues in the CDR3. Germline V gene data show CDR1 as MNHNS and CDR2 as SASEGT. In Seattle, patients joined the study during active infection and were tracked longitudinally. The sample belongs to a study of blood T cell repertoires in COVID-19. On the study more broadly: Sample material is recorded as cDNA or gDNA derived from T cells, B-cell-depleted T cells, or PBMCs.

Using immunoSEQ multiplex PCR, the repertoire was profiled, and TCRdb retains in-frame clones only, with some absent. In the table there are some 290,000 clones, roughly nine tenths of which are singletons. This rearrangement joins TRBV6-1 to TRBJ1-2; 9 positions agree with TRBD1. The sample consisted of peripheral blood. The origin of this receptor is a woman aged 25 to 39 with COVID-19, enrolled during active disease. The CDR3 loop is CASSERQGDGYTF. CDR3 bases: TGTGCCAGCAGTGAACGACAGGGGGACGGCTACACCTTC.